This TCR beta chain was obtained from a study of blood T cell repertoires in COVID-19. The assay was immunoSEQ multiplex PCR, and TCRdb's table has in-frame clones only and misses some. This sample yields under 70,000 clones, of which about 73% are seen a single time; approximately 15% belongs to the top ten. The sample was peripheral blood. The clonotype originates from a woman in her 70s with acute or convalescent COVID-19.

The CDR3 spells CASSQVLFTEAFF. Here the CDR3 DNA reads TGTGCCAGCAGCCAGGTACTTTTCACTGAAGCTTTCTTT. The chain employs TRBV6-5 and TRBJ1-1; D is unresolved. Trimming removed 6 bases at V and 4 bases at J, with 12 bases between. In germline, CDR1 is MNHEY, CDR2 SVGAGI. The CDR3 is 13 amino acids.